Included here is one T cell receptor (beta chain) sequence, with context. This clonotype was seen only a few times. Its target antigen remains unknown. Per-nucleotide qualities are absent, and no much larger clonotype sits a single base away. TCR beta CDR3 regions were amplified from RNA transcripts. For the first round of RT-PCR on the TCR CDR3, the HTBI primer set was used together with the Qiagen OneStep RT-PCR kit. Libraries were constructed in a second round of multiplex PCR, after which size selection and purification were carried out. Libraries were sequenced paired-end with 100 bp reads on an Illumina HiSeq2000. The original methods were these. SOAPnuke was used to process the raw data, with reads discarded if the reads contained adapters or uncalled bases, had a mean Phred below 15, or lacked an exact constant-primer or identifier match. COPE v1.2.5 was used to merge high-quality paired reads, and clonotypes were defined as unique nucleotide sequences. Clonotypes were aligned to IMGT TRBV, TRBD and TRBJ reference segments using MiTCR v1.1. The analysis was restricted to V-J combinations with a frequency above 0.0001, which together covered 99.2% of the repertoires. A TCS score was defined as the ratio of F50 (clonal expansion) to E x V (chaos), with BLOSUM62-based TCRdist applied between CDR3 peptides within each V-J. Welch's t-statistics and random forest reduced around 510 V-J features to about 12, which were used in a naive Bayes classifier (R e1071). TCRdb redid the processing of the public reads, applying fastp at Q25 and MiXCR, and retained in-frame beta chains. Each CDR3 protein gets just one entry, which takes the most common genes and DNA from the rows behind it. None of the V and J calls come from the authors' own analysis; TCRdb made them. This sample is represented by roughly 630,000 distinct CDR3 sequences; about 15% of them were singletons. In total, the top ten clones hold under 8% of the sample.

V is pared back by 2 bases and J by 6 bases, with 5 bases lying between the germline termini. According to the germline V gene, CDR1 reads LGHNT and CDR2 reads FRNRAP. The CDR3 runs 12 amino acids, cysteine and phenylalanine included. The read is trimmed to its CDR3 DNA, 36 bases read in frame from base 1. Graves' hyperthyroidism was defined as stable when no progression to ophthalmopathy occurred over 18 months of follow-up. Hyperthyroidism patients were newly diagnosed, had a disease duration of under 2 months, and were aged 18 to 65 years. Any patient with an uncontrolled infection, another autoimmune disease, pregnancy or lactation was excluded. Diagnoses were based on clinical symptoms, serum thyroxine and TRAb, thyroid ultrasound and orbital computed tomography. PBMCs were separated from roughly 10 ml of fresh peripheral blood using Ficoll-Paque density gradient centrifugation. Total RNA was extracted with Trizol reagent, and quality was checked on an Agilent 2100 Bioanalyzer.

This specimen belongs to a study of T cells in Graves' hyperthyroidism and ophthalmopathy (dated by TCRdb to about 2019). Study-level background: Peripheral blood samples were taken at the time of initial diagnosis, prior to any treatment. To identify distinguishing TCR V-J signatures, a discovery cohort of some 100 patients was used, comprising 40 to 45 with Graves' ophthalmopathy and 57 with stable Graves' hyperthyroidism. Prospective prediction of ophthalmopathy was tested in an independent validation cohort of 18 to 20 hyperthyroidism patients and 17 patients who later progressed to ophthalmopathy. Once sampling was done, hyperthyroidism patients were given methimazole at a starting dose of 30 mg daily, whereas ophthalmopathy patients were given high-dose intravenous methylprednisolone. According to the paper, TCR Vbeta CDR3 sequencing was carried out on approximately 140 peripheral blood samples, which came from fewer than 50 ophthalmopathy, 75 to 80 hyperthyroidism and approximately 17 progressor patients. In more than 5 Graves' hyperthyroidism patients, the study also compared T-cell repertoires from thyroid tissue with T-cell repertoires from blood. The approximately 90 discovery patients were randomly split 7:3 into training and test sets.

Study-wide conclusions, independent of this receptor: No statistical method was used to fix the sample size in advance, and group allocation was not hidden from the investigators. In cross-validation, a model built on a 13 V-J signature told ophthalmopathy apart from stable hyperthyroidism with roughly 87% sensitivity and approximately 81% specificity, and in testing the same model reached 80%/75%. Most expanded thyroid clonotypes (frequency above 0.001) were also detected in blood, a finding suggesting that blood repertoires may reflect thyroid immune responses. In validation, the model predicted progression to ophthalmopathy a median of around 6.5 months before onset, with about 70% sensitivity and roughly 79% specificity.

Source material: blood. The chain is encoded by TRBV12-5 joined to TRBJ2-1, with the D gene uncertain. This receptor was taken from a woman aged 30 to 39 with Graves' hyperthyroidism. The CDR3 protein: CASGLHPNEQFF. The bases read TGTGCTAGTGGTTTGCACCCCAATGAGCAGTTCTTC.